Shown below are 2 T cell receptor beta chains from a single sample sequenced in a study of shared clonotypes between healthy human individuals. Libraries were prepared by immunoSEQ multiplex PCR; TCRdb keeps only in-frame clonotypes and omits some of them. Among just over 2,000,000 clones listed, 90% to 95% were seen once. The sample consisted of naive CD4+ T cells sorted from blood. The subset denotes: CD45RA+ positively selected. The receptors originated from a man in his late teens or twenties in good health.

This clone was seen a handful of times. V gene TRBV2 combines with J gene TRBJ1-6; 9 bases are shared with TRBD1. In germline, CDR1 is SNHLY, CDR2 FYNNEI. This CDR3 is built from 14 residues. V lost 6 bases and J lost 7; bases outside the gene matches: 4. CDR3 loop: CASRAGTGNSPLHF. The CDR3 DNA follows: TGTGCCAGCAGGGCCGGGACAGGGAATTCACCCCTCCACTTT.

The V call is TRBV6-6, the J call TRBJ1-1; no definite D call. With 6 bases removed from V and 6 bases from J, the gap between germline ends came to 17 bases. The CDR3 contains 14 residues. Germline-derived CDR1 and CDR2 are MNHNY and SVGAGI (reference sequence). For the CDR3, the DNA is TGTGCCAGCAGCTCACAAGAAAGGGTATCTGAAGCTTTCTTT. As protein: CASSSQERVSEAFF.